These T cell receptor beta chains were read from a single sample in a study of PD-1 blockade in classical Hodgkin lymphoma. The protocol was immunoSEQ multiplex PCR, while the TCRdb copy is restricted to in-frame clones and leaves out a portion. Of 120,000 to 150,000 clones in the sample, about 81% were seen once. Sequencing was performed on peripheral blood mononuclear cells (PBMCs), taken before the second cycle of nivolumab. These TCRs come from a human donor with classical Hodgkin lymphoma. Both conserved end residues are part of each CDR3. Each record gives: D gene, V gene, J gene, clone size, CDR3 protein, CDR3 DNA. The D gene is left open where the match is weak. A row's size may be missing; if present it is once, few, many or a size class.

>-|TRBV6-5|TRBJ2-3|-
CASSYSAGLVTQYF
TGTGCCAGCAGTTATTCCGCAGGGTTAGTTACGCAGTATTTT
>TRBD2|TRBV6-5|TRBJ2-3|-
CASTRAGGPTDTQYF
TGTGCCAGCACTCGAGCGGGAGGGCCCACAGATACGCAGTATTTT
>-|TRBV28|TRBJ1-4|-
CASSSRGDEKLFF
TGTGCCAGCAGTTCGCGGGGGGATGAAAAACTGTTTTTT
>-|TRBV7-3|TRBJ2-3|-
CASSSRTSTDTQYF
TGTGCCAGCAGCTCCAGGACCAGCACAGATACGCAGTATTTT
>TRBD1|TRBV6-5|TRBJ1-1|-
CASRRDREGDTEAFF
TGTGCCAGCAGACGGGACAGGGAGGGTGACACTGAAGCTTTCTTT
>TRBD2|TRBV2|TRBJ2-7|-
CASIPSGRAYEQYF
TGTGCCAGCATCCCTAGCGGGAGGGCCTACGAGCAGTACTTC
>-|TRBV4-1|TRBJ1-5|few
CASSPYRTVSNQPQHF
TGCGCCAGCAGCCCGTACAGGACAGTTAGCAATCAGCCCCAGCATTTT
>-|TRBV18|TRBJ2-1|-
CASSPGLGTGVNEQFF
TGTGCCAGCTCACCAGGGCTGGGAACGGGGGTCAATGAGCAGTTCTTC
>-|TRBV9|TRBJ1-2|-
CASSVASGYGYTF
TGTGCCAGCAGCGTAGCTTCTGGGTACGGCTACACCTTC
>-|TRBV18|TRBJ2-1|-
CASSPGLGPSSYNEQFF
TGTGCCAGCTCACCGGGCCTGGGTCCTAGCTCCTACAATGAGCAGTTCTTC
>-|TRBV7-9|TRBJ1-4|-
CASSPSGGWEKLFF
TGTGCCAGCAGCCCCTCGGGGGGCTGGGAAAAACTGTTTTTT
>-|TRBV7-2|TRBJ2-3|-
CASSLAQGPDTQYF
TGTGCCAGCAGCTTGGCCCAGGGGCCAGATACGCAGTATTTT
>-|TRBV7-2|TRBJ2-5|few
CASSLVGQETQYF
TGTGCCAGCAGCTTAGTCGGACAAGAGACCCAGTACTTC
>-|TRBV6-1|TRBJ1-2|-
CASSGLTGGYGYTF
TGTGCCAGCAGTGGACTTACAGGAGGATATGGCTACACCTTC
>-|TRBV5-1|TRBJ2-3|-
CASSLPSTDTQYF
TGCGCCAGCAGCTTGCCCAGCACAGATACGCAGTATTTT
>-|TRBV7-3|TRBJ1-5|-
CASSLMVNQPQHF
TGTGCCAGCAGCTTAATGGTGAATCAGCCCCAGCATTTT
>-|TRBV18|TRBJ2-2|-
CASSPVFQGNTGELFF
TGTGCCAGCTCACCGGTTTTCCAGGGCAACACCGGGGAGCTGTTTTTT
>TRBD1|TRBV27|TRBJ1-5|-
CASSHKTGTGSNQPQHF
TGTGCCAGCAGCCATAAAACCGGGACAGGGAGCAATCAGCCCCAGCATTTT
>-|TRBV29-1|TRBJ1-2|once
CSVERANYGGYTF
TGCAGCGTTGAACGTGCTAACTATGGGGGCTACACCTTC
>-|TRBV5-4|TRBJ2-2|-
CASSSYQGTGELFF
TGTGCCAGCAGTTCCTATCAGGGAACCGGGGAGCTGTTTTTT
>-|TRBV18|TRBJ1-6|-
CASSPPPGQPNSPLHF
TGTGCCAGCTCACCACCCCCAGGACAACCGAATTCACCCCTCCACTTT
>-|TRBV6-6|TRBJ1-2|-
CASSVPYRRPYGYTF
TGTGCCAGCAGTGTTCCCTACAGGCGCCCCTATGGCTACACCTTC
>TRBD1|TRBV9|TRBJ2-7|large
CASGTGNHEQYF
TGTGCCAGCGGGACAGGGAACCACGAGCAGTACTTC
>-|TRBV6-1|TRBJ2-7|-
CASSAHRSSYEQYF
TGTGCCAGCAGTGCCCACAGGAGCTCCTACGAGCAGTACTTC
>-|TRBV9|TRBJ2-3|-
CASSVGGEDTQYF
TGTGCCAGCAGCGTAGGAGGCGAAGATACGCAGTATTTT
>-|TRBV5-1|TRBJ1-2|-
CASSVTQGDYGYTF
TGCGCCAGCAGCGTAACCCAGGGTGACTATGGCTACACCTTC
>TRBD2|TRBV9|TRBJ2-5|-
CASSAGGGEETQYF
TGTGCCAGCAGCGCAGGCGGGGGGGAGGAGACCCAGTACTTC
>TRBD1|TRBV28|TRBJ2-5|-
CASRRQGRETQYF
TGTGCCAGCAGAAGACAGGGTAGAGAGACCCAGTACTTC
>TRBD2|TRBV5-1|TRBJ2-3|-
CASSRYASGSYTQYF
TGCGCCAGCAGCCGTTACGCTAGCGGGAGTTATACGCAGTATTTT
>-|TRBV29-1|TRBJ2-3|-
CSVEVQGRGTDTQYF
TGCAGCGTTGAAGTCCAGGGACGGGGCACAGATACGCAGTATTTT
>TRBD1|TRBV28|TRBJ2-7|-
CASSLRDTGGPYEQYF
TGTGCCAGCAGCCTCCGAGATACAGGGGGGCCCTACGAGCAGTACTTC
>TRBD2|TRBV7-6|TRBJ2-3|-
CASSLAGLAEYTQYF
TGTGCCAGCAGCTTAGCCGGGCTAGCGGAGTATACGCAGTATTTT
>-|TRBV29-1|TRBJ1-1|-
CSVGGSGGEAFF
TGCAGCGTAGGTGGCAGTGGGGGTGAAGCTTTCTTT
>-|TRBV11-2|TRBJ1-4|-
CASSPRPGEAEKLFF
TGTGCCAGCAGCCCCCGACCTGGGGAGGCTGAAAAACTGTTTTTT
>TRBD1|TRBV7-6|TRBJ1-1|-
CASSPRTGQNTEAFF
TGTGCCAGCAGCCCCCGGACAGGGCAGAACACTGAAGCTTTCTTT
>-|TRBV28|TRBJ2-3|-
CASSFRDTQYF
TGTGCCAGCAGTTTCAGGGATACGCAGTATTTT
>-|TRBV5-1|TRBJ1-4|-
CASSLVGFGGGEKLFF
TGCGCCAGCAGCTTGGTGGGTTTCGGGGGAGGTGAAAAACTGTTTTTT
>-|TRBV5-1|TRBJ1-4|many
CASSLVAAATNEKLFF
TGCGCCAGCAGCTTGGTGGCAGCCGCAACTAATGAAAAACTGTTTTTT
>-|TRBV18|TRBJ2-7|-
CASSLLPEFYEQYF
TGTGCCAGCTCACTTCTGCCGGAATTCTACGAGCAGTACTTC
>-|TRBV18|TRBJ1-4|-
CASSPPRQSTNEKLFF
TGTGCCAGCTCACCACCGAGACAGTCAACTAATGAAAAACTGTTTTTT
>-|TRBV28|TRBJ1-4|-
CASGRLSTNEKLFF
TGTGCCAGCGGGCGGCTTTCGACTAATGAAAAACTGTTTTTT
>-|TRBV10-3|TRBJ1-5|-
CAISQLTGSNQPQHF
TGTGCCATCAGCCAGCTTACGGGTTCCAATCAGCCCCAGCATTTT
>-|TRBV7-2|TRBJ1-3|-
CASSPGSWVQSIYF
TGTGCCAGCAGCCCAGGTTCGTGGGTGCAGAGCATATATTTT
>TRBD1|TRBV28|TRBJ2-5|-
CASSVPGQGRETQYF
TGTGCCAGCAGTGTCCCGGGACAGGGAAGGGAGACCCAGTACTTC
>TRBD2|TRBV6-5|TRBJ2-3|-
CASSRGTSGSYTQYF
TGTGCCAGCAGCAGGGGGACTAGCGGGAGTTATACGCAGTATTTT
>TRBD2|TRBV4-2|TRBJ2-1|-
CASSQQLAGAYNEQFF
TGTGCCAGCAGCCAACAACTAGCGGGGGCATACAATGAGCAGTTCTTC
>TRBD1|TRBV7-9|TRBJ1-2|-
CASSLTRGNDYGYTF
TGTGCCAGCAGCTTAACCAGGGGGAATGATTATGGCTACACCTTC
>-|TRBV2|TRBJ2-5|few
CASSEGHLETQYF
TGTGCCAGCAGTGAAGGACATCTAGAGACCCAGTACTTC
>TRBD2|TRBV6-5|TRBJ2-1|-
CASSLLTSGDNEQFF
TGTGCCAGCAGTTTGCTGACTAGCGGAGACAATGAGCAGTTCTTC
>TRBD2|TRBV11-2|TRBJ2-1|-
CASSFTGTSGSHEQFF
TGTGCCAGCAGCTTTACCGGGACTAGCGGGTCGCATGAGCAGTTCTTC
>TRBD1|TRBV28|TRBJ1-2|-
CASSPGGYGYTF
TGTGCCAGCAGTCCAGGGGGCTATGGCTACACCTTC
>-|TRBV5-1|TRBJ2-3|-
CASSPLGPGTDTQYF
TGCGCCAGCAGCCCCCTAGGTCCTGGCACAGATACGCAGTATTTT
>TRBD2|TRBV7-2|TRBJ2-7|-
CASSFLTSGGGQYF
TGTGCCAGCAGCTTCCTGACTAGCGGGGGCGGGCAGTACTTC
>TRBD2|TRBV11-3|TRBJ2-3|-
CASSLEASGGSANTQYF
TGTGCCAGCAGCTTAGAGGCTAGCGGGGGGTCCGCGAATACGCAGTATTTT
>-|TRBV19|TRBJ1-6|-
CASSRRTDDSPLHF
TGTGCCAGTAGCCGGAGGACCGACGATTCACCCCTCCACTTT
>-|TRBV25-1|TRBJ2-5|-
CASTAYGYF
TGTGCCAGCACCGCTTATGGGTACTTC
>TRBD1|TRBV5-1|TRBJ2-1|-
CASSLAGQDYNEQFF
TGCGCCAGCAGCCTAGCAGGACAGGATTACAATGAGCAGTTCTTC
>-|TRBV5-1|TRBJ1-5|-
CASSPGPINQPQHF
TGCGCCAGCAGCCCGGGACCGATCAATCAGCCCCAGCATTTT
>-|TRBV5-4|TRBJ2-7|-
CASSLWAGNYEQYF
TGTGCCAGCAGCTTGTGGGCAGGGAACTACGAGCAGTACTTC